The rows below give T cell receptor beta chains drawn from one sample of a study of blood T cells in healthy people across ages. MiXCR, run by TCRdb on the 5' RACE reads, gives a single entry per CDR3 protein. The table lists about 1,000,000 distinct CDR3 sequences, more than 40% of them singletons. Sequenced input: blood. All receptors come from a woman aged 60 to 75 in good health. Both conserved end residues are part of each CDR3. Each record gives: J gene, V gene, clone size, D gene, CDR3 DNA, CDR3 protein. The D gene is left open where the match is weak. Clone sizes are given selectively: once, few, many, or a class where the clone is expanded.

TRBJ2-7	TRBV5-1	.	TRBD2	TGCGCCAGCAGCCTAGCGGTCGGGGCCTACGAGCAGTACTTC	CASSLAVGAYEQYF
TRBJ2-1	TRBV9	.	.	TGTGCCAGCACAACCCGGGGGAGCGGGTCCTACAATGAGCAGTTCTTC	CASTTRGSGSYNEQFF
TRBJ2-1	TRBV20-1	.	TRBD1	TGCAGTGCTAGCAGCCGGGACAGAAATGAGCAGTTCTTC	CSASSRDRNEQFF
TRBJ1-4	TRBV2	few	.	TGTGCCAGCATTGTCGGGTCCTTTAATGAAAAACTGTTTTTT	CASIVGSFNEKLFF
TRBJ2-3	TRBV27	few	TRBD2	TGTGCCAGCAGTTTCCCCGGACTAGCGGGTTCTAGCACAGATACGCAGTATTTT	CASSFPGLAGSSTDTQYF
TRBJ2-3	TRBV7-9	few	.	TGTGCCAGCAGCTTAGTTTCGGAGTTTCACACAGATACGCAGTATTTT	CASSLVSEFHTDTQYF
TRBJ2-4	TRBV11-2	few	.	TGTGCCAGCAGCTTAGAAGGGGCCAGCCTAGCCAAAAACATTCAGTACTTC	CASSLEGASLAKNIQYF
TRBJ2-7	TRBV3-1	.	.	TGTGCCAGCAGCCGCGCGGAGGGGAACTACGAGCAGTACTTC	CASSRAEGNYEQYF
TRBJ2-3	TRBV5-6	.	.	TGTGCCAGCAGCTCAGGAAGAACAGATACGCAGTATTTT	CASSSGRTDTQYF
TRBJ1-2	TRBV6-1	few	.	TGTGCCGGTCAGGGGTCTTATAACTATGGCTACACCTTC	CAGQGSYNYGYTF
TRBJ1-3	TRBV28	.	.	TGTGCCAGCAGTTTACGGGGGGTTGGCGGAAACACCATATATTTT	CASSLRGVGGNTIYF
TRBJ2-6	TRBV20-1	.	TRBD1	TGCAGTGCCAGAGGGGACAGGGGTTCGGGTTTGAACTCTGGGGCCAACGTCCTGACTTTC	CSARGDRGSGLNSGANVLTF
TRBJ1-2	TRBV25-1	once	.	TGTGCCAGCAGTGGGCCCCAGGGGATCGGCTACACCTTC	CASSGPQGIGYTF
TRBJ1-2	TRBV6-1	few	.	TGTGCCAGCACCACGGACTGGGCCTATGGCTACACCTTC	CASTTDWAYGYTF
TRBJ2-5	TRBV21-1	many	.	TGTGCCAGCTCGGTCCGGGACAGGGGGCAAGAGACCCAGTACTTC	CASSVRDRGQETQYF
TRBJ1-3	TRBV2	.	TRBD1	TGTGCCAGCAGCCTTGGGACAGGGAACGGAAACACCATATATTTT	CASSLGTGNGNTIYF
TRBJ2-5	TRBV14	.	TRBD1	TGTGCCAGCAGCTACGACAGGGCAGAGACCCAGTACTTC	CASSYDRAETQYF
TRBJ1-4	TRBV13	few	TRBD1	TGTGCCAGCAGCTCCGGGACAGGGGGACGTGAAAAACTGTTTTTT	CASSSGTGGREKLFF
TRBJ2-7	TRBV4-1	few	.	TGCGCCAGCAGCCAAGCCAGGGGCGCGGACTACGAGCAGTACTTC	CASSQARGADYEQYF
TRBJ2-1	TRBV24-1	.	TRBD2	TGTGCCACCAGTGGGACTAGCGGGGGGAGCTCCTACAATGAGCAGTTCTTC	CATSGTSGGSSYNEQFF
TRBJ2-7	TRBV5-1	few	TRBD2	TGCGCCAGCAGCTGGAGGACTAGCGGGAGAAATTACGAGCAGTACTTC	CASSWRTSGRNYEQYF
TRBJ1-5	TRBV7-2	.	.	TGTGCCAGCAGCCGCCAGCGAGGTCGGCCCCAGCATTTT	CASSRQRGRPQHF
TRBJ2-3	TRBV20-1	.	TRBD2	TGCAGTGCTGAGAGCGGGAGGAACACAGATACGCAGTATTTT	CSAESGRNTDTQYF
TRBJ2-1	TRBV28	.	.	TGTGCCAGCAGTTTGGGTGTAGCCCCCTACAATGAGCAGTTCTTC	CASSLGVAPYNEQFF
TRBJ2-3	TRBV5-5	.	.	TGTGCCAGCAGTCTGATCGTCGACATAGGTGGGCGGGAGCAGTATTTT	CASSLIVDIGGREQYF
TRBJ2-3	TRBV5-1	.	.	TGCGCCAGCAGCTTGGTTACCAGCCTGATGGCAGATACGCAGTATTTT	CASSLVTSLMADTQYF